The T cell receptor (beta chain) under discussion was sequenced for a study of T-cell reconstitution after alpha-beta-depleted transplantation in children. Study-wide results and caveats: The study reportedly traced alpha-beta T cells about two months after transplant to several hundred expanded graft clones. For some patients, TCRbeta diversity was high at day 60 because of recipient T cells and thymic progenitors that survived. Diversity and T-cell counts at one year after transplant derived mostly from new T cells.

As it was prepared, the TCRbeta library received unique molecular identifiers. MiXCR, applied by TCRdb to the PCR reads, yields one record per CDR3 protein. The table includes hundreds of thousands of distinct CDR3 sequences, about 11% detected once. At least ten counts were recorded for this clonotype. Its target is unknown. CDR1 and CDR2 from the germline V gene are SEHNR and FQNEAQ (reference sequence). J lost 8 bases, V lost 2 bases, and 8 bases had no gene match. CDR3 length equals 15 residues. Source: PBMCs, taken before TCRalphabeta/CD19-depleted stem cell transplant. This clonotype was obtained from a child aged 2-15 years with inherited bone marrow failure, due to receive a stem cell transplant. The chain has TRBV7-9 and TRBJ2-1, with TRBD2 matching 8 bases. This CDR3 reads CASSLSGTRLYEQFF. DNA of the CDR3: TGTGCCAGCAGCTTAAGTGGGACTAGGCTCTATGAGCAGTTCTTC.